One sample yielded the 17 T cell receptor beta chains listed below, sequenced in a study of cytomegalovirus exposure and HLA in healthy donors. The PCR was carried out with 60 Vbeta primers and 13 Jbeta primers. The method was immunoSEQ multiplex PCR; TCRdb's version includes in-frame clones alone and lacks a portion of them. The sample yields some 200,000 clones, roughly four fifths seen once. Sample: PBMCs. The source is a girl aged 5 to 17 in good health and CMV-seronegative.

The chain links TRBV29-1 to TRBJ1-1, with D maybe TRBD1 (6 bases). The CDR3 covers 13 residues. Per the germline V gene, CDR1 is SQVTM and CDR2 is ANQGSEA. Trimming cost V 4 bases and J 0 bases, with 9 bases left between them. The CDR3 region has the DNA TGCAGCGTTGCCCGGACAGTGAACACTGAAGCTTTCTTT. Translation: CSVARTVNTEAFF.

The chain couples TRBV29-1 to TRBJ1-2; 8 nucleotides line up with TRBD1. The CDR3 is made up of 14 amino acids. CDR1 and CDR2 from the germline V gene are SQVTM and ANQGSEA. Trimming cost V 5 bases and J 5 bases; bases outside gene matches: 10. The CDR3 DNA sequence: TGCAGCGTTAACCCTGGACAGGGCCGTTATGGCTACACCTTC. Residues: CSVNPGQGRYGYTF.

The rearrangement links TRBV27 to TRBJ1-4; D is possibly TRBD1 (6 bases). This CDR3 is 16 amino acids long. The ends were cut back, 3 bases at V and 8 bases at J, with 19 bases in the middle. Germline V gives CDR1 MNHEY, CDR2 SMNVEV (reference sequence). The CDR3 coding sequence is TGTGCCAGCAGTTTTGACAGGTTGGGGGCCCGAGAAAAACTGTTTTTT. Its translation is CASSFDRLGAREKLFF.

V usage is TRBV18 and J usage is TRBJ2-7; tentative D call: TRBD2 (6 bases). V gave up 3 bases and J gave up 0 bases, with 12 bases separating them. The CDR3 runs to 15 residues. In germline, CDR1 is KGHSH, CDR2 LQKENI. The CDR3 DNA sequence: TGTGCCAGCTCACCCAGCCTCGGGAGCTCCTACGAGCAGTACTTC. It codes for CASSPSLGSSYEQYF.

The chain employs TRBV11-2 and TRBJ2-5; 15 bases map to TRBD2. Germline CDR1 and CDR2: SGHAT and FQNNGV. This CDR3 is built from 15 residues. With 5 bases clipped from V and 5 bases from J, the junction kept 3 bases outside the gene matches. CDR3 region: CASSRTSGRVETQYF. For the CDR3, the DNA is TGTGCCAGCAGCCGGACTAGCGGGAGGGTGGAGACCCAGTACTTC. The entire variable domain, with the rest obtained from reference TRBV11-2 and TRBJ2-5, is as follows: EAGVAQSPRYKIIEKRQSVAFWCNPISGHATLYWYQQILGQGPKLLIQFQNNGVVDDSQLPKDRFSAERLKGVDSTLKIQPAKLEDSAVYLCASSRTSGRVETQYFGPGTRLLVL.

The chain has TRBV6-6 and TRBJ2-6; D remains unclear. The CDR3 is made up of 13 amino acids. V lost 6 bases, J lost 1 base, and 4 bases lay in between. Per germline, CDR1 MNHNY and CDR2 SVGAGI (reference sequence). The CDR3 coding sequence is TGTGCCAGCAGACAGTCTGGGGCCAACGTCCTGACTTTC. Its translation is CASRQSGANVLTF.

V gene TRBV5-1 combines with J gene TRBJ2-5; 7 bases map to TRBD2. Germline V gene sequence: CDR1 SGHRS, CDR2 YFSETQ. The length of the CDR3 is 14 residues. The V gene end was trimmed by 4 bases and the J gene end by 1 base; junction bases not matched to a gene: 4. The CDR3 nucleotides are TGCGCCAGCAGCCCTGCTAGCGGCCAAGAGACCCAGTACTTC. This encodes CASSPASGQETQYF.

This chain joins TRBV7-3 and TRBJ2-5; 8 nucleotides line up with TRBD1. The CDR3 length is 14 residues. CDR1 and CDR2 from the germline V gene are SGHTA and FQGTGA. Trimming cost V 5 bases and J 5 bases; bases outside gene matches: 7. The DNA of the CDR3 is TGTGCCAGCAGCCCGGGGACAGGCTGGGAGACCCAGTACTTC. It specifies CASSPGTGWETQYF.

The chain employs TRBV6-1 and TRBJ1-5, with a possible D match to TRBD1 (6 bases). The CDR3 contains 13 residues. From germline, CDR1 is MNHNS and CDR2 SASEGT. Trimming shortened V by 4 bases and J by 7 bases, and 11 bases separated the two germline ends. This CDR3 is CASSVNRDQPQHF. CDR3 nucleotide sequence: TGTGCCAGCAGTGTTAACAGGGACCAGCCCCAGCATTTT.

The count of this clone is one. The chain joins TRBV4-1 to TRBJ1-2; TRBD1 aligns across 7 bases. Germline V gives CDR1 MGHRA, CDR2 YSYEKL. The CDR3 covers 16 residues. V dropped 1 base and J dropped 8; count of bases not matched to a gene: 13. The CDR3 protein is CASSQARQGYMGGYTF. In DNA form, the CDR3 reads TGCGCCAGCAGCCAAGCCCGACAGGGATATATGGGAGGCTACACCTTC.

The J gene is TRBJ2-2, the V gene TRBV11-2; 13 bases agree with TRBD2. Germline loops: CDR1 SGHAT, CDR2 FQNNGV. V shed 4 bases, J shed 8 bases, and the junction held 10 bases outside the gene matches. There are 17 residues in the CDR3. The CDR3: CASSSGLAGARRGELFF. The CDR3 coding sequence is TGTGCCAGCAGCTCCGGACTAGCGGGGGCCAGGAGGGGGGAGCTGTTTTTT.

The V call is TRBV18, the J call TRBJ2-1; D possibly corresponds to TRBD2 (6 bases). Trimming shortened V by 3 bases and J by 9 bases, and 12 bases separated the two germline ends. CDR1 is KGHSH and CDR2 is LQKENI in the germline V gene. The CDR3 has 13 residues. The CDR3: CASSPIGGPEQFF. CDR3 nucleotides: TGTGCCAGCTCACCTATAGGAGGGCCTGAGCAGTTCTTC.

The chain recombines TRBV11-1 with TRBJ1-2, with a tentative D call TRBD1 (6 bases). CDR3 length: 13 residues. Trimming pared 6 bases from V and 4 bases from J, leaving 12 bases between. CDR1 and CDR2 from the germline V gene are SGHAT and FQDESV (reference sequence). CDR3 region: CASSPRTAYGYTF. Written as DNA, the CDR3 is TGTGCCAGCAGTCCCAGGACAGCCTATGGCTACACCTTC.

This sequence joins TRBV28 and TRBJ2-2; TRBD2 matches at 7 bases. The CDR3 has 16 residues. Germline CDR1 reads MDHEN; CDR2 reads SYDVKM. V gave up 3 bases and J gave up 5 bases; unmatched junction bases: 9. DNA for the CDR3: TGTGCCAGCAGTTTCCCGGTATACGGGAGGACCGGGGAGCTGTTTTTT. It is translated as CASSFPVYGRTGELFF.

The genes are TRBV19 and TRBJ2-1; 10 bases align to TRBD2. CDR3 length: 14 residues. Trimming at V came to 9 bases and at J to 4 bases, leaving 6 bases not matched to a gene. Germline V gene lookup returns CDR1 LNHDA and CDR2 SQIVND (reference sequence). The CDR3 nucleotides are TGTGCCAGCCGCGAAGCGGGAGGGTACAATGAGCAGTTCTTC. It codes for CASREAGGYNEQFF.

This rearrangement joins TRBV19 to TRBJ2-5; D might be TRBD1 (6 bases). The CDR3 totals 15 residues. With 4 bases removed from V and 4 bases from J, the gap between germline ends came to 16 bases. Germline loops: CDR1 LNHDA, CDR2 SQIVND (reference sequence). The CDR3 DNA sequence: TGTGCCAGTAGTAGAAACAGGGATTCAGGAGAGACCCAGTACTTC. Its translation is CASSRNRDSGETQYF. The entire variable domain, with the rest obtained from reference TRBV19 and TRBJ2-5, is as follows: DGGITQSPKYLFRKEGQNVTLSCEQNLNHDAMYWYRQDPGQGLRLIYYSQIVNDFQKGDIAEGYSVSREKKESFPLTVTSAQKNPTAFYLCASSRNRDSGETQYFGPGTRLLVL.

The rearrangement links TRBV7-6 to TRBJ2-1; 10 bases fit TRBD2. The germline CDR1 and CDR2 sequences are SGHVS and FNYEAQ. The CDR3 spans 17 residues. V was clipped by 5 bases and J by 0 bases; unmatched bases: 7. The DNA for the CDR3 is TGTGCCAGCAGCCTTAGCGGGGGGCCCCTCTCCTACAATGAGCAGTTCTTC. Amino acid sequence: CASSLSGGPLSYNEQFF.